This TCR beta chain is from a study of T cell responses to AZD1222 COVID-19 vaccine. Only a few counts were recorded for this clone. TCRdb's copy holds only in-frame clones and misses some; the assay was immunoSEQ multiplex PCR. The sample shows some 170,000 clones, around 89% of them seen only once. There are 14 residues in the CDR3. Germline CDR1 is SGDLS and CDR2 is YYNGEE. V lost 2 bases to trimming and J lost 2 bases, with 11 bases between them. The TCR originated in an adult who received the MenACWY meningococcal vaccine as a control. This chain links TRBV9 with TRBJ2-7, with D maybe TRBD2 (6 bases). The material sequenced was peripheral blood, taken 28 days after the second dose of the MenACWY control vaccine. The CDR3 region is CASSVSSAAYEQYF. CDR3 coding DNA: TGTGCCAGCAGCGTCTCTAGCGCAGCCTACGAGCAGTACTTC.